These T cell receptor beta chains were read from a single sample in a study of technical replicates of blood from several donors. Assay: immunoSEQ multiplex PCR; the TCRdb copy retains only in-frame clones and omits some. This sample yields fewer than 85,000 clones, of which more than 85% are seen a single time; 4% to 5% belongs to the top ten. Sequenced input: PBMCs. These TCRs come from a human donor in good health. Some clones in this sample may be carry-over from other donors' samples. The CDR3 runs from the conserved cysteine through the conserved F or W.

v_call | cdr3_length | cdr3_aa
TRBV30 | 13 | CAWIGSLGGPLHF
TRBV15 | 16 | CATSSTRGTTNEKLFF
TRBV2 | 15 | CASRRGGGVSYEQYF
TRBV4-2 | 16 | CASSRIGDSGETEAFF
TRBV10-1 | 19 | CASKYSESQVISGANVLTF
TRBV29-1 | 12 | CSGTSGINEQYF
TRBV29-1 | 11 | CSVEQVETQYF
TRBV7-3 | 17 | CASSPRPGLRVADTQYF
TRBV2 | 15 | CASSGGDSMNTEAFF
TRBV6-5 | 15 | CASSFLAGASYEQYF
TRBV6-5 | 11 | CASSSVTEQYF
TRBV14 | 13 | CASRGALAYEQYF
TRBV18 | 15 | CASSPRQGSDTEAFF
TRBV19 | 15 | CASSSKGASEETQYF
TRBV18 | 13 | CASSPRGSHEQFF
TRBV4-2 | 14 | CASSQERLAYEQYF
TRBV7-6 | 15 | CASSLVWEATDTQYF
TRBV5-1 | 15 | CASSLVGQGGQPQHF
TRBV19 | 14 | CASSTHRDYNEQFF
TRBV9 | 15 | CASSRADEVNQPQHF